This T cell receptor (beta chain) was found in a study of CD8+ T cells in alopecia areata. Once RNA had been extracted, it was reverse transcribed into cDNA to act as the sequencing template. The assay was immunoSEQ multiplex PCR, and TCRdb's table has in-frame clones only and misses some. The table has 110,000 or so clones, about 54% seen once; the top ten hold approximately 29%. The ends were cut back, 10 bases at V and 2 bases at J, with 24 bases in the middle. The CDR3 sequence is 17 residues long. Per the germline V gene, CDR1 is SEHNR and CDR2 is FQNEAQ (reference sequence). Noted treatment: oral pan-JAK inhibitor, 5-10 mg twice daily.

The sequence was collected from a human donor with alopecia areata. Sequences were derived from CD8+ T cells sorted from blood, sampled at week 4, from a patient treated with tofacitinib. The rearrangement links TRBV7-9 to TRBJ2-1, with a possible D match to TRBD2 (6 bases). CDR3 protein: CATAGTGEGKTYNEQFF. In DNA, the CDR3 is TGTGCCACTGCCGGGACGGGAGAGGGGAAAACCTACAATGAGCAGTTCTTC.